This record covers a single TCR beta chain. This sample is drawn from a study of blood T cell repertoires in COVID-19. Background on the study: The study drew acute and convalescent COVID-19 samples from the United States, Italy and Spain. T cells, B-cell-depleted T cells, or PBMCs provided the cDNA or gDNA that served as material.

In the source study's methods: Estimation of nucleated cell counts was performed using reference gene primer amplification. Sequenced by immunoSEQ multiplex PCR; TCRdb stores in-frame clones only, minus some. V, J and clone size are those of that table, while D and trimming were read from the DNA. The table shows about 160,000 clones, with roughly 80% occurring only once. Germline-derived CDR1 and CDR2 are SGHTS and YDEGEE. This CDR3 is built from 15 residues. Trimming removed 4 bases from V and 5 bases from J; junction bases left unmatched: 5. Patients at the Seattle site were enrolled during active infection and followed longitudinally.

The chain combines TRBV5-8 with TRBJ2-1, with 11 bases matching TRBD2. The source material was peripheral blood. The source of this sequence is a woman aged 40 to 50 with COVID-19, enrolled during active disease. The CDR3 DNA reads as TGTGCCAGCAGCCCGGGACTAGCGGATAACAATGAGCAGTTCTTC. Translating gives CASSPGLADNNEQFF. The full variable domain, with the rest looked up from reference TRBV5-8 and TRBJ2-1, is EAGVTQSPTHLIKTRGQQATLRCSPISGHTSVYWYQQALGLGLQFLLWYDEGEERNRGNFPPRFSGRQFPNYSSELNVNALELEDSALYLCASSPGLADNNEQFFGPGTRLTVL.